The sequence of this T cell receptor beta chain was determined in a study of T cells in Graves' hyperthyroidism and ophthalmopathy. This clonotype was observed at least ten times. The CDR3 regions of TCR beta were amplified from RNA transcripts. The HTBI set primed first-round TCR CDR3 RT-PCR. In TCRdb, the multiplex PCR reads were re-called with MiXCR into one record per CDR3 protein. The sample includes approximately 380,000 distinct CDR3 sequences, 15% to 20% seen only once; the top ten take 3.5% to 4%. The sequencing input was blood. The clonotype originates from a woman aged 18-29 years with Graves' hyperthyroidism.

The CDR3 sequence is CSAQGQDSFYEQYF. CDR3 coding DNA: TGCAGTGCCCAGGGCCAAGACTCTTTCTACGAGCAGTACTTC. This chain connects TRBV20-1 to TRBJ2-7; maybe TRBD1 (5 bases). V lost 6 bases and J 3 bases, leaving 18 bases between the germline ends. The CDR3 loop spans 14 amino acids. CDR1 DFQATT and CDR2 SNEGSKA come from the germline V gene (reference sequence).